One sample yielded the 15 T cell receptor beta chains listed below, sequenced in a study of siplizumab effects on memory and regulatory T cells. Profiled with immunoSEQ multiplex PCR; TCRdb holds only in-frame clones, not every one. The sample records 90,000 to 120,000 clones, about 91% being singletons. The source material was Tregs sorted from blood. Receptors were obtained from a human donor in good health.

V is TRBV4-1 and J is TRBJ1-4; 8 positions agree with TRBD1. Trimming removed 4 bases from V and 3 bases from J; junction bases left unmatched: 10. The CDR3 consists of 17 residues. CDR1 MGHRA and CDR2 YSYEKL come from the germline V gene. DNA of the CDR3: TGCGCCAGCAGCCTAGGACAGGGAAGTGCAGCTAATGAAAAACTGTTTTTT. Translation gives CASSLGQGSAANEKLFF.

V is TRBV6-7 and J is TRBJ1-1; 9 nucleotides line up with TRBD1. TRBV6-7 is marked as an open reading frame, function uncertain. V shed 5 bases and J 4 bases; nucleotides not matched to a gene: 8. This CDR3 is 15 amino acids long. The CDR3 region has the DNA TGTGCCAGCAGTATCGGGGACAGGGCTCCCACTGAAGCTTTCTTT. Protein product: CASSIGDRAPTEAFF.

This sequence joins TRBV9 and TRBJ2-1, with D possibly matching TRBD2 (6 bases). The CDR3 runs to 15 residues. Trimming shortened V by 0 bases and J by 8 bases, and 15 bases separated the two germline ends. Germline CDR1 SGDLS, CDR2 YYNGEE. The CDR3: CASSVVLAGTDEQFF. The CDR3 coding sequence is TGTGCCAGCAGCGTAGTACTAGCTGGTACCGATGAGCAGTTCTTC.

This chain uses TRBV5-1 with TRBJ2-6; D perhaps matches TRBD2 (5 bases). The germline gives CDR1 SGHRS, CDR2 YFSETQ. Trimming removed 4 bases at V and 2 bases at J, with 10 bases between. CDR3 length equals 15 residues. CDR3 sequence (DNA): TGCGCCAGCAGCATTCCCGGGGCTGGGGCCAACGTCCTGACTTTC. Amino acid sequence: CASSIPGAGANVLTF.

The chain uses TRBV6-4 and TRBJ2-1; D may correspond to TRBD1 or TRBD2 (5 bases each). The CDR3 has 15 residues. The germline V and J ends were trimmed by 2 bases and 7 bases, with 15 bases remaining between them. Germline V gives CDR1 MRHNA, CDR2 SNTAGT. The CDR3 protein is CASSDQGPPGNEQFF. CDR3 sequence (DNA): TGTGCCAGCAGTGACCAGGGACCCCCGGGGAATGAGCAGTTCTTC.

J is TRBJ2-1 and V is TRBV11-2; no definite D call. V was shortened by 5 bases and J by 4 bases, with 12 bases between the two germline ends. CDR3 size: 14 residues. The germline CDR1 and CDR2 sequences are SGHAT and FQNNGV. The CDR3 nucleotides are TGTGCCAGCAGCGTTTACCAGGATTACAATGAGCAGTTCTTC. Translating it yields CASSVYQDYNEQFF.

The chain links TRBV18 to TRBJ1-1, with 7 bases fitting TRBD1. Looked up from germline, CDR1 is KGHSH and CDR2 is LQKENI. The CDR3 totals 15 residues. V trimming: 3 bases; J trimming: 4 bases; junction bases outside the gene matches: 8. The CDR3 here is CASSPRQGGGTEAFF. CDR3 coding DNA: TGTGCCAGCTCACCCCGACAGGGCGGAGGCACTGAAGCTTTCTTT.

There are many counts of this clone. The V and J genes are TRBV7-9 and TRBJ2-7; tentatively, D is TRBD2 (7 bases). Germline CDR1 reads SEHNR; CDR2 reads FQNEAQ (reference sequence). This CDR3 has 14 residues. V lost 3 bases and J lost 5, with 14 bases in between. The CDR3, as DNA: TGTGCCAGCAGCTTCGGACGGGGGGCGGACGAGCAGTACTTC. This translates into CASSFGRGADEQYF.

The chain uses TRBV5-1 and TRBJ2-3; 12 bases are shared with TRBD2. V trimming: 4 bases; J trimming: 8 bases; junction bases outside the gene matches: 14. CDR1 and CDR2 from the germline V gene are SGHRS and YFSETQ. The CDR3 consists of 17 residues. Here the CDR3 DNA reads TGCGCCAGCAGCACCGGACTAGCGGGACCGTTCTGGAGTACGCAGTATTTT. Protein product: CASSTGLAGPFWSTQYF.

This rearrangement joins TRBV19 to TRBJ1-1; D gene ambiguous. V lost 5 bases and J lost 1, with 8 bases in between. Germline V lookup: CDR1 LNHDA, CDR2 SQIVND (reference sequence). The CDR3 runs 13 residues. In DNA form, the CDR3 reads TGTGCCAGTAGTGTGACAAGGAACACTGAAGCTTTCTTT. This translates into CASSVTRNTEAFF.

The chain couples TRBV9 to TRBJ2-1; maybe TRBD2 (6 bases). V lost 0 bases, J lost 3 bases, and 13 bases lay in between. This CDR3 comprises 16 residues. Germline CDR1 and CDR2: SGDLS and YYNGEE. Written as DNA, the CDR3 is TGTGCCAGCAGCGTAGAACCCAGCGGGCTCTACAATGAGCAGTTCTTC. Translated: CASSVEPSGLYNEQFF.

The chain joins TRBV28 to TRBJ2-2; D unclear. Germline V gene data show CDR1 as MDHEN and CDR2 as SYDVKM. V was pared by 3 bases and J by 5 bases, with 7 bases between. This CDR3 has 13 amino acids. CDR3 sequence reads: CASSLLATGELFF. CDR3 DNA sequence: TGTGCCAGCAGTTTGCTCGCGACCGGGGAGCTGTTTTTT.

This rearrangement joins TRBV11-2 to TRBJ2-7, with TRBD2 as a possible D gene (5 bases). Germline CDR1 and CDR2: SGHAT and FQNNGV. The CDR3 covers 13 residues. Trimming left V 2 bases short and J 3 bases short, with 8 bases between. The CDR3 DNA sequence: TGTGCCAGCAGCTTAACGGGGTTCTACGAGCAGTACTTC. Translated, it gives CASSLTGFYEQYF.

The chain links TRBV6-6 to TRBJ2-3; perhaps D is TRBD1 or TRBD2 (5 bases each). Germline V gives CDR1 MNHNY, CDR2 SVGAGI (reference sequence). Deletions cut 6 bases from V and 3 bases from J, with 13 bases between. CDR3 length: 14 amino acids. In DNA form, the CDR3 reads TGTGCCAGCAGCTACCGGGACCTAACAGATACGCAGTATTTT. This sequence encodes CASSYRDLTDTQYF.

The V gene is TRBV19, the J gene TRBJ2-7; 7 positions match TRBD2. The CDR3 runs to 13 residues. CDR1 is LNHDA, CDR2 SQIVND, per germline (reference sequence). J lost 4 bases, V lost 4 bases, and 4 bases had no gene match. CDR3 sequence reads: CASSTSGGYEQYF. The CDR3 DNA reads TGTGCCAGTAGTACTAGCGGAGGGTACGAGCAGTACTTC.